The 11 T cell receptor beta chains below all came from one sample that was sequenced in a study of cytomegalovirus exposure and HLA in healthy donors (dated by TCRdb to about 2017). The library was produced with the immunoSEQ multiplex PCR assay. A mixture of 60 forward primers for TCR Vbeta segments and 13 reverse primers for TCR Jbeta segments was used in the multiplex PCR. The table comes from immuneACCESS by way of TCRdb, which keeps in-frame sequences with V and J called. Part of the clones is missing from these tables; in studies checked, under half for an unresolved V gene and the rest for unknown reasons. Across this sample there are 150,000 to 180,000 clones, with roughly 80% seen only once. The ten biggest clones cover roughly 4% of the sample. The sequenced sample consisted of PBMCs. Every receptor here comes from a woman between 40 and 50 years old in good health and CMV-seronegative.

The CDR3 loop is CASSLPAFKGNEQFF. The CDR3 DNA reads as TGTGCCAGCAGTTTACCGGCTTTTAAGGGGAATGAGCAGTTCTTC. The chain is built from TRBV28 and TRBJ2-1; tentatively, D is TRBD1 (5 bases). The CDR3 is made up of 15 amino acids. The germline V gene encodes CDR1 MDHEN and CDR2 SYDVKM. V was shortened by 2 bases and J by 7 bases, with 15 bases between the two germline ends. Full variable domain (remainder filled in from reference TRBV28 and TRBJ2-1): DVKVTQSSRYLVKRTGEKVFLECVQDMDHENMFWYRQDPGLGLRLIYFSYDVKMKEKGDIPEGYSVSREKKERFSLILESASTNQTSMYLCASSLPAFKGNEQFFGPGTRLTVL.

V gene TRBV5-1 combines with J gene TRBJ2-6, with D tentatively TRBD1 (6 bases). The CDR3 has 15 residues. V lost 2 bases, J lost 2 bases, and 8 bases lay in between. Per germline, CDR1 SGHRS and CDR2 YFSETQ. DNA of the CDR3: TGCGCCAGCAGCTTTGGGGGCGCTGGGGCCAACGTCCTGACTTTC. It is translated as CASSFGGAGANVLTF.

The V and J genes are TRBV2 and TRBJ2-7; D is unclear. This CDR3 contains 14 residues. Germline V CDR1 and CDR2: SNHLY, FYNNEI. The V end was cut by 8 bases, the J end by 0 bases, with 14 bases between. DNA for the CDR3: TGTGCCAGCCACGGGTGGTCTCTCTCCTACGAGCAGTACTTC. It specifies CASHGWSLSYEQYF. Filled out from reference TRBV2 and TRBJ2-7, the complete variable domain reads EPEVTQTPSHQVTQMGQEVILRCVPISNHLYFYWYRQILGQKVEFLVSFYNNEISEKSEIFDDQFSVERPDGSNFTLKIRSTKLEDSAMYFCASHGWSLSYEQYFGPGTRLTVT.

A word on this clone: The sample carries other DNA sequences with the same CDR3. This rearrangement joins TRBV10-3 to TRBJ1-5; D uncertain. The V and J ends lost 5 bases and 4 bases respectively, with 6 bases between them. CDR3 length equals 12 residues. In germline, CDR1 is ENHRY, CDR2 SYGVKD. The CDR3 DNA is TGTGCCATCAGTACGGGGAATCAGCCCCAGCATTTT. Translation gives CAISTGNQPQHF.

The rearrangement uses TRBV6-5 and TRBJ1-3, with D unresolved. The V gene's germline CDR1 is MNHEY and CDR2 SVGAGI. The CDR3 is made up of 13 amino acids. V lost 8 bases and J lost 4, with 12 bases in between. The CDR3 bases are TGTGCCAGCTTCCCAGAATTAGGAAACACCATATATTTT. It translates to CASFPELGNTIYF.

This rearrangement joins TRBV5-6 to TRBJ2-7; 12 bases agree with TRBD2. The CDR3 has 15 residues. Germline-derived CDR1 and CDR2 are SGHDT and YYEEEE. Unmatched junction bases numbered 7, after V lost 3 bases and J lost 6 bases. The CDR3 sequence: CASSWASGRAGEQYF. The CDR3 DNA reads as TGTGCCAGCAGCTGGGCTAGCGGGAGGGCGGGCGAGCAGTACTTC.

The CDR3: CASSLASGSSTDTQYF. The CDR3 bases are TGTGCCAGCAGCTTAGCTAGCGGGAGTAGCACAGATACGCAGTATTTT. V gene TRBV11-3 combines with J gene TRBJ2-3; 10 nucleotides match TRBD2. Germline CDR1 and CDR2: SGHNT and YENEEA. The CDR3 length is 16 residues. With 1 base clipped from V and 0 bases from J, the junction kept 1 base outside the gene matches.

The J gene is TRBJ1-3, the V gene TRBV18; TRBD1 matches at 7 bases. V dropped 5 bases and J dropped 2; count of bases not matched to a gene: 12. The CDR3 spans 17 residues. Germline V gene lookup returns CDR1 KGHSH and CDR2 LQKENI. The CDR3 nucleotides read TGTGCCAGCTCAGCCCAGGGGGTGAGTGCGGCTGGAAACACCATATATTTT. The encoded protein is CASSAQGVSAAGNTIYF.

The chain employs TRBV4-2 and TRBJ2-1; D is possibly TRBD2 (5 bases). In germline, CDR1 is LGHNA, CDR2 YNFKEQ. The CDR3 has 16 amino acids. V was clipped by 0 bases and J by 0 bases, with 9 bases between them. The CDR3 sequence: CASSQEALASYNEQFF. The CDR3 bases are TGTGCCAGCAGCCAAGAGGCTCTAGCCTCCTACAATGAGCAGTTCTTC.

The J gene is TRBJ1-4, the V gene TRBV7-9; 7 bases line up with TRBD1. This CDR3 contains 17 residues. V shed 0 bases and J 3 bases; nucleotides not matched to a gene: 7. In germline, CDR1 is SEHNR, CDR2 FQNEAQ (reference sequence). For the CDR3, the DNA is TGTGCCAGCAGCTTAGCGCGGACACAGGGGTCTAATGAAAAACTGTTTTTT. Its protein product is CASSLARTQGSNEKLFF.

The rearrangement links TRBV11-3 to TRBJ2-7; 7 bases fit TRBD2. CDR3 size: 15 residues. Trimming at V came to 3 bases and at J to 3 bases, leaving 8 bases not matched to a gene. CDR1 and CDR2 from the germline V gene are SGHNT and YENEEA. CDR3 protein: CASSFLGGGNYEQYF. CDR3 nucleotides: TGTGCCAGCAGCTTTCTGGGCGGGGGAAACTACGAGCAGTACTTC. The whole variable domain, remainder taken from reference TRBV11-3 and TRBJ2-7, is EAGVVQSPRYKIIEKKQPVAFWCNPISGHNTLYWYLQNLGQGPELLIRYENEEAVDDSQLPKDRFSAERLKGVDSTLKIQPAELGDSAVYLCASSFLGGGNYEQYFGPGTRLTVT.